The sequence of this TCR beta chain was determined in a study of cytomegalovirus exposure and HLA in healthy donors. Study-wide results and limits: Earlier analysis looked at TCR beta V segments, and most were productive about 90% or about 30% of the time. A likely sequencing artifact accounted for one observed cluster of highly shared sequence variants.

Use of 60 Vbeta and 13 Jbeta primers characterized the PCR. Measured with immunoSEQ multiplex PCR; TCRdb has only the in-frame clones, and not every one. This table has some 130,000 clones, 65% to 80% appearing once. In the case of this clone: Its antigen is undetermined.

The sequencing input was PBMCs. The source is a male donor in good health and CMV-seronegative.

Here the CDR3 DNA reads TGTGCCAGCAGTTCACCCAGGGGATTCCCTGAAGCTTTCTTT. It is translated as CASSSPRGFPEAFF. The genes are TRBV6-5 and TRBJ1-1; D may be TRBD1 (6 bases). The CDR3 is 14 amino acids. Germline V gives CDR1 MNHEY, CDR2 SVGAGI. Trimming removed 4 bases at V and 6 bases at J, with 15 bases between.